This TCR beta chain was recovered during a study of shared clonotypes between healthy human individuals. Background on the study: In total, the donors were a couple of women and three men aged 18 to 49.

For this clone: What it binds is not known.

Germline V gene lookup returns CDR1 MNHEY and CDR2 SVGAGI. The length of the CDR3 is 15 residues. Trimming removed 0 bases at V and 3 bases at J, with 11 bases between. Study-level findings and limits: Naive CD4 clonotypes overlapped across several donors at 4.5% to 5.5%. The authors sampled blood alone, and tissue repertoires likely differ.

Naive CD8 cells comprised CD45RO-negative, CCR7-positively selected cells, excluding terminally differentiated effector memory CD45RA+ cells. Original handling: ImmunoSEQ output held junction-only sequences without quality scores, so filtering differed. Libraries were prepared by immunoSEQ multiplex PCR; TCRdb keeps only in-frame clonotypes and omits some of them. V and J calls and clone size are as listed in that table; D and trimming were resolved from the DNA. The sample carries around 2,000,000 clones, around 96% recorded once. Sequenced: naive CD8+ T cells sorted from blood. The TCR was taken from a man aged 18 to 30 in good health. The chain recombines TRBV6-5 with TRBJ1-2; D gene uncertain. In nucleotides, the CDR3 is TGTGCCAGCAGTTACTCGACGGGTTTAGACTATGGCTACACCTTC. The encoded protein is CASSYSTGLDYGYTF.